These 15 T cell receptor beta chains share one sample of origin, sequenced in a study of ipilimumab plus nivolumab after autologous stem cell transplantation. The repertoire was sequenced with immunoSEQ multiplex PCR; TCRdb's copy has only in-frame clones and lacks some. The sample has about 47,000 clones; roughly 90% are singletons. Sequencing was performed on PBMCs, taken in a trial of ipilimumab plus nivolumab as post-transplant consolidation. The receptors come from a male donor with multiple myeloma.

This chain links TRBV5-4 with TRBJ1-4; D unresolved. Per the germline V gene, CDR1 is SGHNT and CDR2 is YYREEE (reference sequence). The CDR3 runs 17 residues. V lost 4 bases and J lost 4, with 20 bases in between. The CDR3 region has the DNA TGTGCCAGCAGCCGGACCGTACGATCGGGGATTAATGAAAAACTGTTTTTT. This codes for CASSRTVRSGINEKLFF.

This rearrangement joins TRBV9 to TRBJ1-2; D uncertain. The CDR3 is 12 residues long. V gave up 1 base and J gave up 6 bases, with 7 bases separating them. CDR1 is SGDLS and CDR2 is YYNGEE in the germline V gene. CDR3 region: CASSVNSHGYTF. The CDR3 DNA sequence: TGTGCCAGCAGCGTAAACAGCCATGGCTACACCTTC.

The sample holds one count of this clone. Written as DNA, the CDR3 is TGTGCCAGCAGTCCCGCCGGGACTAGCGGCACAGATACGCAGTATTTT. Its translation is CASSPAGTSGTDTQYF. The V gene is TRBV28, the J gene TRBJ2-3; 10 bases map to TRBD2. The CDR3 is 16 amino acids. CDR1 and CDR2 (germline): MDHEN, SYDVKM. V shed 5 bases and J 1 base; nucleotides not matched to a gene: 6.

This chain joins TRBV27 and TRBJ1-1, with a weak D call TRBD1 (5 bases). This CDR3 spans 12 amino acids. Germline V CDR1 and CDR2: MNHEY, SMNVEV (reference sequence). With 6 bases removed from V and 11 bases from J, the gap between germline ends came to 16 bases. CDR3 sequence reads: CASRTGRRQAFF. Written as DNA, the CDR3 is TGTGCCAGCAGGACGGGACGGAGGCAGGCTTTCTTT.

The chain recombines TRBV14 with TRBJ1-1; D might be TRBD1 (5 bases). This CDR3 region has 18 residues. V lost 0 bases, J lost 0 bases, and 17 bases lay in between. Germline CDR1 reads SGHDN; CDR2 reads FVKESK. The CDR3 loop is CASSQDQGKETMNTEAFF. The CDR3 region has the DNA TGTGCCAGCAGCCAAGATCAGGGCAAGGAAACAATGAACACTGAAGCTTTCTTT.

This sequence joins TRBV2 and TRBJ1-1; tentative D call: TRBD1 (5 bases). Trimming removed 8 bases from V and 1 base from J, with 26 bases in between. This CDR3 has 18 amino acids. Germline lookup yields CDR1 SNHLY and CDR2 FYNNEI. Here the CDR3 reads CASLVYPSRVRENTEAFF. In DNA, the CDR3 is TGTGCCAGCCTGGTCTACCCCAGCAGGGTGAGGGAGAACACTGAAGCTTTCTTT.

The chain recombines TRBV10-1 with TRBJ1-5; D remains unclear. V dropped 0 bases and J dropped 4 bases, with 4 bases sitting between them. Germline V lookup: CDR1 WNHNN, CDR2 SYGVQD (reference sequence). This CDR3 is built from 13 residues. Here the CDR3 DNA reads TGCGCCAGCAGTGAGTCGGGAAATCAGCCCCAGCATTTT. This encodes CASSESGNQPQHF.

The chain links TRBV5-1 to TRBJ2-3; 9 bases match TRBD2. Trimming took 2 bases from V and 4 from J; bases not matched to a gene: 5. This CDR3 comprises 15 residues. CDR1 SGHRS and CDR2 YFSETQ come from the germline V gene. CDR3 amino acids: CASSFAGGGADTQYF. The CDR3 coding sequence is TGCGCCAGCAGCTTCGCGGGAGGGGGGGCAGATACGCAGTATTTT.

The chain carries TRBV6-6 and TRBJ1-6; 9 bases align to TRBD1. Germline assignment: CDR1 MNHNY and CDR2 SVGAGI (reference sequence). J gave up 7 bases and V 6 bases, and 4 bases lay outside the gene matches. The CDR3 is 14 amino acids. The CDR3 sequence: CASRRDRANSPLHF. The CDR3 DNA sequence: TGTGCCAGCAGGCGGGACAGGGCCAATTCACCCCTCCACTTT.

J is TRBJ1-3 and V is TRBV5-5; no clear D. V was trimmed by 4 bases and J by 6 bases, leaving 11 bases between them. The CDR3 is 13 residues long. CDR1 is SGHKS, CDR2 YYEKEE, per germline (reference sequence). The CDR3 spells CASSPSLENTIYF. CDR3 bases: TGTGCCAGCAGCCCGAGTTTGGAAAACACCATATATTTT.

V usage is TRBV7-7 and J usage is TRBJ2-7, with TRBD1 matching 8 bases. CDR1 SSHAT and CDR2 FNYEAQ come from the germline V gene (reference sequence). The CDR3 spans 14 residues. CDR3 region: CVSSPGQENYEQYF. For the CDR3, the DNA is TGTGTTAGCAGCCCGGGACAGGAGAACTACGAGCAGTACTTC. Together with reference TRBV7-7 and TRBJ2-7, the CDR3 gives the full variable domain: GAGVSQSPRYKVTKRGQDVTLRCDPISSHATLYWYQQALGQGPEFLTYFNYEAQPDKSGLPSDRFSAERPEGSISTLTIQRTEQRDSAMYRCVSSPGQENYEQYFGPGTRLTVT.

This chain uses TRBV7-3 with TRBJ2-7; perhaps D is TRBD1 or TRBD2 (7 bases each). The CDR3 consists of 15 residues. In germline, CDR1 is SGHTA, CDR2 FQGTGA. V gave up 1 base and J gave up 1 base, with 11 bases separating them. The CDR3 DNA reads as TGTGCCAGCAGCTTAAGCGGGGGACAGTCCTACGAGCAGTACTTC. Translation gives CASSLSGGQSYEQYF.

J is TRBJ2-5 and V is TRBV2; D remains unclear. The germline CDR1 and CDR2 sequences are SNHLY and FYNNEI. CDR3 length: 13 amino acids. The V gene lost 4 bases and the J gene lost 6 bases, with 12 bases spanning the gap. The CDR3 spells CASSVNVGKTQYF. The DNA for the CDR3 is TGTGCCAGCAGTGTTAACGTTGGAAAGACCCAGTACTTC.

V gene TRBV9 combines with J gene TRBJ1-5; D is unresolved. From germline, CDR1 is SGDLS and CDR2 YYNGEE. This CDR3 spans 15 amino acids. Trimming took 0 bases from V and 0 from J, leaving 7 bases between them. In DNA form, the CDR3 reads TGTGCCAGCAGCGTAGCCCCCGATAGCAATCAGCCCCAGCATTTT. Its protein is CASSVAPDSNQPQHF.

The V call is TRBV28, the J call TRBJ2-7; perhaps TRBD1 as D (5 bases). The CDR3 totals 17 residues. The germline V gene encodes CDR1 MDHEN and CDR2 SYDVKM. V dropped 6 bases and J dropped 4 bases, with 25 bases sitting between them. This chain's CDR3 is CASRTHPQGPPEYEQYF. In DNA form, the CDR3 reads TGTGCCAGCAGAACACATCCTCAGGGTCCCCCCGAGTACGAGCAGTACTTC.